The rows below give T cell receptor beta chains drawn from one sample of a study of shared clonotypes between healthy human individuals. Sequencing was performed with immunoSEQ multiplex PCR; in TCRdb, only in-frame clones are kept and a portion is missing. Of roughly 1,800,000 clones listed, about 95% are singletons. Sequencing was done on a sample of naive CD8+ T cells sorted from blood. Receptors were obtained from a man between 18 and 29 years old in good health. Each CDR3 is given with its conserved first and last residue. The order of the fields is V gene, J gene, D gene, clone size, CDR3 protein, CDR3 DNA. D genes are given only for firm matches. Some rows have no size entry. The others give once, few or many, or a class for an expanded clone.

TRBV18	TRBJ2-7	-	-	CASSPDTGPDYEQYF	TGTGCCAGCTCACCCGACACCGGCCCCGACTACGAGCAGTACTTC
TRBV9	TRBJ2-1	-	-	CASSVEGLATAYNEQFF	TGTGCCAGCAGCGTAGAAGGGTTAGCGACCGCCTACAATGAGCAGTTCTTC
TRBV7-2	TRBJ2-7	-	-	CASSLSPAVLQGEQYF	TGTGCCAGCAGCTTAAGCCCCGCGGTACTTCAGGGCGAGCAGTACTTC
TRBV15	TRBJ1-1	-	-	CATSPSIMNTEAFF	TGTGCCACCAGTCCTAGTATCATGAACACTGAAGCTTTCTTT
TRBV28	TRBJ2-5	-	-	CASSLMGTGGETQYF	TGTGCCAGCAGTTTAATGGGGACCGGCGGAGAGACCCAGTACTTC
TRBV11-2	TRBJ2-1	-	-	CASSSPSNSYNEQFF	TGTGCCAGCAGCTCCCCTAGCAACTCCTACAATGAGCAGTTCTTC
TRBV27	TRBJ1-5	-	-	CASSPRAHQPQHF	TGTGCCAGCAGTCCCAGGGCCCATCAGCCCCAGCATTTT
TRBV30	TRBJ1-5	TRBD1	-	CAWSEGDSNQPQHF	TGTGCCTGGAGTGAGGGGGACAGTAATCAGCCCCAGCATTTT
TRBV19	TRBJ2-3	-	-	CASSILGAGRDTQYF	TGTGCCAGTAGTATTTTGGGAGCCGGTAGGGATACGCAGTATTTT
TRBV4-1	TRBJ2-3	-	-	CASSPTDSNTDTQYF	TGCGCCAGCAGCCCAACGGACAGCAACACAGATACGCAGTATTTT
TRBV28	TRBJ2-7	-	-	CASSPTDQEQYF	TGTGCCAGCAGTCCGACAGACCAGGAGCAGTACTTC
TRBV2	TRBJ1-2	TRBD1	few	CASSWDSSNYGYTF	TGTGCCAGCAGTTGGGACAGTTCTAACTATGGCTACACCTTC
TRBV19	TRBJ2-7	-	-	CASTSSQGYEQYF	TGTGCCAGTACCTCGTCACAGGGCTACGAGCAGTACTTC
TRBV10-3	TRBJ1-1	-	-	CAISERAEAFF	TGTGCCATCAGTGAGAGGGCTGAAGCTTTCTTT
TRBV19	TRBJ2-7	-	-	CASSIDLGTIYEQYF	TGTGCCAGTAGTATAGATCTCGGGACAATTTACGAGCAGTACTTC
TRBV7-9	TRBJ2-5	-	once	CASSPWMETQYF	TGTGCCAGCAGTCCTTGGATGGAGACCCAGTACTTC
TRBV4-3	TRBJ2-3	TRBD2	-	CASSQDAGGADTQYF	TGCGCCAGCAGCCAAGATGCGGGGGGCGCAGATACGCAGTATTTT
TRBV7-9	TRBJ2-7	-	-	CASSRDGNYEQYF	TGTGCCAGCAGCCGGGACGGAAACTACGAGCAGTACTTC
TRBV21-1	TRBJ1-5	-	few	CASSKGDSIQPQHF	TGTGCCAGCAGCAAAGGGGACAGCATTCAGCCCCAGCATTTT
TRBV5-1	TRBJ2-7	-	-	CASSLEQVGPYEQYF	TGCGCCAGCAGCTTGGAGCAGGTGGGACCCTACGAGCAGTACTTC
TRBV27	TRBJ2-7	TRBD2	-	CASSLRVDGREQYF	TGTGCCAGCAGCCTAAGGGTCGACGGGAGGGAGCAGTACTTC
TRBV4-1	TRBJ2-7	-	-	CASSQTASSYEQYF	TGCGCCAGCAGCCAGACAGCGAGCTCCTACGAGCAGTACTTC
TRBV27	TRBJ2-1	TRBD2	-	CASSSTSGMTYNEQFF	TGTGCCAGCAGCTCGACTAGCGGGATGACTTACAATGAGCAGTTCTTC
TRBV27	TRBJ2-2	-	few	CASSFQNTGELFF	TGTGCCAGCAGTTTTCAGAACACCGGGGAGCTGTTTTTT
TRBV5-6	TRBJ1-5	-	-	CASSLENSNQPQHF	TGTGCCAGCAGCTTGGAGAATAGCAATCAGCCCCAGCATTTT
TRBV5-6	TRBJ1-5	TRBD1	-	CASTISGTGNQPQHF	TGTGCCAGCACCATAAGTGGGACAGGAAATCAGCCCCAGCATTTT
TRBV11-2	TRBJ2-3	-	-	CASSLVVDTQYF	TGTGCCAGCAGCTTAGTGGTAGATACGCAGTATTTT
TRBV7-9	TRBJ1-3	-	-	CASSLDIWGSSGNTIYF	TGTGCCAGCAGCTTAGATATATGGGGGTCCTCTGGAAACACCATATATTTT
TRBV5-8	TRBJ2-3	-	-	CASNSGGAHTTDTQYF	TGTGCCAGCAACTCAGGAGGGGCCCATACCACAGATACGCAGTATTTT
TRBV7-9	TRBJ2-2	TRBD1	once	CASSPSPGTGNRNTGELFF	TGTGCCAGCAGCCCGAGTCCCGGGACAGGGAACAGGAACACCGGGGAGCTGTTTTTT
TRBV28	TRBJ1-1	-	-	CASSTTKAHTEAFF	TGTGCCAGCAGTACTACCAAGGCCCACACTGAAGCTTTCTTT
TRBV28	TRBJ1-5	-	-	CASSFERFGSNQPQHF	TGTGCCAGCAGTTTTGAGCGGTTCGGTAGCAATCAGCCCCAGCATTTT